This T cell receptor (beta chain) was recorded in a study of radiation and T cells in renal cell carcinoma. The ends were cut back, 0 bases at V and 1 base at J, with 16 bases in the middle. The CDR3 covers 18 residues. The germline V gene encodes CDR1 SGHVS and CDR2 FQNEAQ. Regarding time point: blood 4 weeks post-SBRT, at nephrectomy. Treatment defined: 15 Gy SBRT to primary tumor, nephrectomy 4 weeks later. Clones were sequenced by immunoSEQ multiplex PCR, and TCRdb holds only the in-frame ones, with some missing. The sample consists of some 78,000 clones, 89% of them appearing once. This specimen was blood, taken from a patient whose treatment included radiotherapy and nephrectomy. The sequence derives from a woman between 65 and 79 years old with renal cell carcinoma. The V and J genes are TRBV7-8 and TRBJ2-1; tentative D call: TRBD2 (7 bases). CDR3 DNA: TGTGCCAGCAGCTTAGCGCTGTACGGGGGGCTTTCCTACAATGAGCAGTTCTTC. This sequence encodes CASSLALYGGLSYNEQFF.